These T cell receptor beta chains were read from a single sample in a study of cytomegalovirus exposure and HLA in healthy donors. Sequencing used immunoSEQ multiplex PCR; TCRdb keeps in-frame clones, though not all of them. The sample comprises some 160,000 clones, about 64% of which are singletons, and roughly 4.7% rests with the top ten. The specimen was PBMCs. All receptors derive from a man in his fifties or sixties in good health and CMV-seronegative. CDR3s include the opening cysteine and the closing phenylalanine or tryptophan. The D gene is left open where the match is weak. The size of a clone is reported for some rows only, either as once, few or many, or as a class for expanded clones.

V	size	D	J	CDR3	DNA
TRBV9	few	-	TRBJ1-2	CASSSRDGYTF	TGTGCCAGCAGCTCCAGGGATGGCTACACCTTC
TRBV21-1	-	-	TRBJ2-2	CASSRGLASNTGELFF	TGTGCCAGCAGCAGAGGACTAGCTTCGAACACCGGGGAGCTGTTTTTT
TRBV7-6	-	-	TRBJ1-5	CASSSNGQYGPQHF	TGTGCCAGCAGCTCAAATGGACAGTATGGGCCCCAGCATTTT
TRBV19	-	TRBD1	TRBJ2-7	CASSGTGVAEQYF	TGTGCCAGTAGTGGGACAGGGGTGGCCGAGCAGTACTTC
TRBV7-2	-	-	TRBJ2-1	CASSGDMPVNNEQFF	TGTGCCAGCAGCGGGGACATGCCCGTCAACAATGAGCAGTTCTTC
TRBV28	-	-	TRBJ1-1	CAIQMNTEAFF	TGTGCCATCCAAATGAACACTGAAGCTTTCTTT
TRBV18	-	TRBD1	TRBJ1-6	CASSRTGTDTSPLHF	TGTGCCAGCTCCCGAACCGGGACAGATACCTCACCCCTCCACTTT
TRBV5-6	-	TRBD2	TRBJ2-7	CASKNGLAGGSYEQYF	TGTGCCAGCAAAAACGGACTAGCGGGAGGTTCGTACGAGCAGTACTTC
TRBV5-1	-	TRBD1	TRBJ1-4	CASSLVQGAGNEKLFF	TGCGCCAGCAGCTTGGTTCAGGGGGCAGGGAATGAAAAACTGTTTTTT
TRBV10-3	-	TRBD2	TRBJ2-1	CAISESFAGGDNEQFF	TGTGCCATCAGTGAGTCGTTTGCGGGAGGGGACAATGAGCAGTTCTTC
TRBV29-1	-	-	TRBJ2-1	CSVSVVGQFF	TGCAGCGTTTCGGTGGTCGGGCAGTTCTTC
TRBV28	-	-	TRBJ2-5	CASSLFPGSQETQYF	TGTGCCAGCAGTTTATTTCCAGGATCTCAAGAGACCCAGTACTTC
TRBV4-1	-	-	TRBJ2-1	CASSQGTEYNEQFF	TGCGCCAGCAGCCAAGGAACAGAGTACAATGAGCAGTTCTTC
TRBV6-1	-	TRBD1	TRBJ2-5	CASSATGTGLEGTQYF	TGTGCCAGCAGTGCGACCGGGACAGGGTTAGAGGGGACCCAGTACTTC
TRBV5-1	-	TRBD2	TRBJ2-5	CASSVGLAGVETQYF	TGCGCCAGCAGCGTCGGACTAGCGGGAGTGGAGACCCAGTACTTC
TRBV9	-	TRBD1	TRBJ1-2	CASSVTGQGAGGYTF	TGTGCCAGCAGCGTAACGGGACAGGGGGCGGGCGGCTACACCTTC
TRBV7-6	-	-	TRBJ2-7	CASSPSAGYEQYF	TGTGCCAGCAGCCCCTCCGCGGGATACGAGCAGTACTTC
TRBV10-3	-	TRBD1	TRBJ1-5	CAISESRDRERPQHF	TGTGCCATCAGTGAGTCCCGGGACAGGGAACGGCCCCAGCATTTT
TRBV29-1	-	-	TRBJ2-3	CSAKLEDTQYF	TGCAGCGCCAAGCTAGAAGATACGCAGTATTTT
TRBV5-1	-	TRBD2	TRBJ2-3	CASIAGSNTDTQYF	TGCGCCAGCATAGCGGGCTCCAACACAGATACGCAGTATTTT
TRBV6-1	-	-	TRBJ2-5	CASSGGGGGQETQYF	TGTGCCAGCAGTGGGGGAGGGGGGGGCCAAGAGACCCAGTACTTC
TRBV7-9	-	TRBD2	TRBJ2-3	CASSLGGSGGGPDTQYF	TGTGCCAGCAGCTTAGGAGGTAGCGGGGGGGGCCCAGATACGCAGTATTTT
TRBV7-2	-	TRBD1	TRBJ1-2	CASSLETGEGGAYGYTF	TGTGCCAGCAGCTTAGAGACAGGGGAGGGGGGCGCCTATGGCTACACCTTC
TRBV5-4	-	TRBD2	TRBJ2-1	CASSLAGGNEQFF	TGTGCCAGCAGCCTAGCGGGGGGGAATGAGCAGTTCTTC
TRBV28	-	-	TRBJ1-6	CASSHDGEGSPLHF	TGTGCCAGCAGCCACGACGGAGAGGGTTCACCCCTCCACTTT
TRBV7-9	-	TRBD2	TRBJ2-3	CASSLWAGGTDTQYF	TGTGCCAGCAGCTTATGGGCGGGGGGCACAGATACGCAGTATTTT
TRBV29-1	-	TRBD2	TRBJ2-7	CSVVGLAGGEQYF	TGCAGCGTTGTAGGGCTAGCGGGAGGCGAGCAGTACTTC
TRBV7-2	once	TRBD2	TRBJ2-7	CASSLARSGGAYEQYF	TGTGCCAGCAGCTTAGCGCGTTCGGGGGGAGCCTACGAGCAGTACTTC
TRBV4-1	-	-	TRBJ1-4	CASSQADEKLFF	TGCGCCAGCAGCCAAGCTGATGAAAAACTGTTTTTT
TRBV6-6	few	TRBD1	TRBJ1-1	CASSGTGDTEAFF	TGTGCCAGCAGTGGGACAGGGGACACTGAAGCTTTCTTT
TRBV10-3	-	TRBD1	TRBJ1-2	CAIRTGNGYTF	TGTGCCATCAGGACAGGGAATGGCTACACCTTC
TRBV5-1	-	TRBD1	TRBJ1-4	CASSYRGQGATNEKLFF	TGCGCCAGCAGCTACCGCGGACAGGGAGCAACTAATGAAAAACTGTTTTTT
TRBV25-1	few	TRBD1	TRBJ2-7	CATVDRGRYEQYF	TGTGCCACCGTGGACAGGGGACGCTACGAGCAGTACTTC
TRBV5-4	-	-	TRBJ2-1	CASSRGTTPSYNEQFF	TGTGCCAGCAGCAGGGGGACTACCCCCTCCTACAATGAGCAGTTCTTC
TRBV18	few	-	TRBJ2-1	CASSPEGGLSTYNEQFF	TGTGCCAGCTCACCAGAGGGGGGGCTAAGTACGTACAATGAGCAGTTCTTC
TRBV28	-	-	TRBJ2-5	CASTPEPLGETQYF	TGTGCCAGCACCCCTGAACCCCTTGGCGAGACCCAGTACTTC
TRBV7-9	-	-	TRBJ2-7	CARNPGSSYEQYF	TGTGCCCGCAATCCGGGAAGCTCCTACGAGCAGTACTTC
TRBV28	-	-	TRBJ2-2	CASSSLGLTNTGELFF	TGTGCCAGCAGTTCGCTAGGACTCACGAACACCGGGGAGCTGTTTTTT
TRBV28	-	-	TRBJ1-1	CATLQGMNTEAFF	TGTGCCACCCTACAGGGCATGAACACTGAAGCTTTCTTT
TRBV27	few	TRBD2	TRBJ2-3	CASKLPGREGEGDTQYF	TGTGCCAGCAAGCTCCCCGGGCGGGAGGGGGAAGGAGATACGCAGTATTTT
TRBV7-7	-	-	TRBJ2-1	CASSLGLASSSYNEQFF	TGTGCTAGCAGCTTAGGGCTAGCCTCGAGCTCCTACAATGAGCAGTTCTTC